Shown below are 20 T cell receptor beta chains from a single sample sequenced in a study of blood T cells in healthy people across ages. A second about 7 to 12 cycle PCR used barcoded and J-beta primers. MiXCR, run by TCRdb on the 5' RACE reads, gives a single entry per CDR3 protein. The sample shows 2 million or so distinct CDR3 sequences, about 50% of them seen only once. The sequencing input was blood. These receptors were taken from a woman in her thirties or forties in good health.

V and J are TRBV25-1 and TRBJ1-1, with a tentative D call TRBD1 (6 bases). This CDR3 spans 13 amino acids. V was shortened by 7 bases and J by 5 bases, with 14 bases between the two germline ends. Germline V lookup: CDR1 MGHDK, CDR2 SYGVNS. For the CDR3, the DNA is TGTGCCAGCAAGGGGGGCGTACGGACTGAAGCTTTCTTT. Protein: CASKGGVRTEAFF.

The CDR3 loop is CASSRNSGQITGELFF. The CDR3 region has the DNA TGTGCCAGCAGCAGAAACTCGGGACAGATCACCGGGGAGCTGTTTTTT. The chain uses TRBV9 and TRBJ2-2; 7 bases line up with TRBD1. V was pared by 4 bases and J by 4 bases, with 10 bases of the junction left unmatched. This CDR3 has 16 amino acids. CDR1 is SGDLS and CDR2 is YYNGEE in the germline V gene.

The rearrangement links TRBV7-2 to TRBJ2-1, with 9 bases identical to TRBD2. The CDR3 runs 15 residues. V dropped 8 bases and J dropped 8; count of bases not matched to a gene: 13. The germline CDR1 and CDR2 sequences are SGHTA and FQGNSA. The CDR3 here is CASQDSSGGTDEQFF. The DNA of the CDR3 is TGTGCCAGCCAGGACTCCAGCGGGGGGACCGATGAGCAGTTCTTC.

The gene calls are TRBV4-3 and TRBJ1-2, with a tentative D call TRBD1 (5 bases). The CDR3 extends over 15 amino acids. Germline CDR1 reads LGHNA; CDR2 reads YSLEER. V lost 0 bases and J lost 0, with 8 bases in between. CDR3 in DNA: TGCGCCAGCAGCCAAGAGGGACGGCCTAACTATGGCTACACCTTC. It translates to CASSQEGRPNYGYTF.

This rearrangement joins TRBV19 to TRBJ2-5; no reliable D call. Germline CDR1 is LNHDA and CDR2 is SQIVND (reference sequence). The CDR3 sequence is 13 residues long. Trimming removed 4 bases from V and 1 base from J, with 7 bases in between. The CDR3 sequence: CASSKSTQETQYF. Here the CDR3 DNA reads TGTGCCAGTAGTAAGTCAACCCAAGAGACCCAGTACTTC.

V is TRBV7-2 and J is TRBJ2-1; D uncertain. Looked up from germline, CDR1 is SGHTA and CDR2 is FQGNSA. V gave up 2 bases and J gave up 6 bases, with 8 bases separating them. CDR3 length: 13 amino acids. The CDR3 DNA reads TGTGCCAGCAGCTTACGGAGTCGCAATGAGCAGTTCTTC. This codes for CASSLRSRNEQFF. The entire variable domain, with the rest obtained from reference TRBV7-2 and TRBJ2-1, is as follows: GAGVSQSPSNKVTEKGKDVELRCDPISGHTALYWYRQSLGQGLEFLIYFQGNSAPDKSGLPSDRFSAERTGGSVSTLTIQRTQQEDSAVYLCASSLRSRNEQFFGPGTRLTVL.

Concerning this clonotype itself: A junction end diverges from the germline sequence, so it may reflect a read error. The rearrangement links TRBV13 to TRBJ2-3, with 10 bases identical to TRBD2. Per germline, CDR1 PRHDT and CDR2 FYEKMQ (reference sequence). CDR3 length equals 20 residues. The chain's CDR3 is CASSPIAGGRPREGTNTQYF. The CDR3 bases are TGTGCCAGCAGCCCCATAGCGGGGGGCCGCCCCAGGGAGGGCACAAATACGCAGTATTTT.

Turning to this clonotype: One end of the junction fails to match germline, which may point to a read error. The chain joins TRBV29-1 to TRBJ2-5; possibly TRBD1 for D (7 bases). The CDR3 has 16 amino acids. In germline, CDR1 is SQVTM, CDR2 ANQGSEA. The CDR3 reads CSVPRLRGAPQATQYF. CDR3 coding DNA: TGCAGCGTTCCCCGACTCAGGGGGGCCCCACAAGCGACCCAGTACTTC. The full variable domain, its missing parts supplied by reference TRBV29-1 and TRBJ2-5, is SAVISQKPSRDICQRGTSLTIQCQVDSQVTMMFWYRQQPGQSLTLIATANQGSEATYESGFVIDKFPISRPNLTFSTLTVSNMSPEDSSIYLCSVPRLRGAPQATQYFGPGTRLLVL.

This rearrangement joins TRBV4-3 to TRBJ1-2; D is possibly TRBD1 (6 bases). Germline V gene sequence: CDR1 LGHNA, CDR2 YSLEER. The V and J ends lost 0 bases and 4 bases respectively, with 12 bases between them. CDR3 length: 15 residues. CDR3 nucleotide sequence: TGCGCCAGCAGCCAAGATCGGGGGCTTGTCTATGGCTACACCTTC. Translation: CASSQDRGLVYGYTF.

J is TRBJ2-1 and V is TRBV7-6; D is unclear. From germline, CDR1 is SGHVS and CDR2 FNYEAQ. V was pared by 1 base and J by 5 bases, with 15 bases between. The CDR3 extends over 16 amino acids. CDR3 in DNA: TGTGCCAGCAGCTTAGTTCCTAGTCGGGCCAACAATGAGCAGTTCTTC. The encoded protein is CASSLVPSRANNEQFF.

This clonotype was seen more than once but under ten times. The chain carries TRBV29-1 and TRBJ1-4; a weak D match, TRBD1 (6 bases). This CDR3 is built from 11 residues. The germline V and J ends were trimmed by 5 bases and 8 bases, with 9 bases remaining between them. Per germline, CDR1 SQVTM and CDR2 ANQGSEA. CDR3: CSVYRDEKLFF. In DNA, the CDR3 is TGCAGCGTTTACAGGGACGAAAAACTGTTTTTT.

The rearrangement uses TRBV9 and TRBJ2-1, with 7 bases aligning to TRBD1. Germline CDR1 is SGDLS and CDR2 is YYNGEE. The J segment lost 10 bases and the V segment lost 5 bases, leaving 6 bases of the junction unmatched. The CDR3 runs to 12 residues. CDR3 bases: TGTGCCAGCAGTCTCCAGGACAGGGAGCAGTTCTTC. Its translation is CASSLQDREQFF.

This clonotype was found a few times. This rearrangement joins TRBV4-1 to TRBJ2-1; maybe TRBD2 (6 bases). Germline-derived CDR1 and CDR2 are MGHRA and YSYEKL. The CDR3 has 17 amino acids. V gave up 1 base and J gave up 7 bases, with 20 bases separating them. In DNA, the CDR3 is TGCGCCAGCAGCCAAGTGGGGGGTAGGAGCGCGCGTAATGAGCAGTTCTTC. Its translation is CASSQVGGRSARNEQFF.

The V call is TRBV12-3 or TRBV12-4, the J call TRBJ1-2; no definite D call. V gave up 6 bases and J gave up 6 bases, with 14 bases separating them. The CDR3 runs to 13 residues. The CDR3 DNA follows: TGTGCCAGCAGCAATCCCGGTCACGATGGCTACACCTTC. Its translation: CASSNPGHDGYTF.

This clonotype has a single count. The chain uses TRBV10-2 and TRBJ2-3; 8 bases match TRBD2. The CDR3 is 16 residues long. The V and J ends lost 2 bases and 1 base, in that order; junction bases with no gene match: 5. The germline V gene has CDR1 WSHSY and CDR2 SAAADI. Here the CDR3 DNA reads TGCGCCAGCAGTGAGCCGGGACTAGGAGGCACAGATACGCAGTATTTT. It encodes CASSEPGLGGTDTQYF.

This chain links TRBV20-1 with TRBJ2-5; TRBD2 agrees at 10 bases. Per the germline V gene, CDR1 is DFQATT and CDR2 is SNEGSKA (reference sequence). The V gene end was trimmed by 0 bases and the J gene end by 11 bases; junction bases not matched to a gene: 12. The CDR3 length is 15 residues. This CDR3 is CSARDSTSGDLEQYF. CDR3 nucleotides: TGCAGTGCTAGAGATTCTACTAGCGGGGATTTAGAGCAGTACTTC.

This chain uses TRBV28 with TRBJ2-7; a possible D gene is TRBD2 (5 bases). The CDR3 has 14 amino acids. Germline-derived CDR1 and CDR2 are MDHEN and SYDVKM. The V end lost 10 bases, the J end lost 2 bases, and 18 bases lay between the germline ends. DNA for the CDR3: TGTGCCACCCCGCTCGGGGTAGTTACCTACGAGCAGTACTTC. It translates to CATPLGVVTYEQYF.

With regard to this clonotype: One end of the junction fails to match germline, which may point to a read error. The chain combines TRBV18 with TRBJ2-3, with D tentatively TRBD2 (5 bases). Germline CDR1 is KGHSH and CDR2 is LQKENI. This CDR3 has 12 residues. The CDR3 reads CASAPLADTQYF. Here the CDR3 DNA reads TGTGCCAGCGCACCACTAGCAGATACGCAGTATTTT. Together with reference TRBV18 and TRBJ2-3, the CDR3 gives the full variable domain: NAGVMQNPRHLVRRRGQEARLRCSPMKGHSHVYWYRQLPEEGLKFMVYLQKENIIDESGMPKERFSAEFPKEGPSILRIQQVVRGDSAAYFCASAPLADTQYFGPGTRLTVL.

J is TRBJ2-7 and V is TRBV5-6, with 8 bases matching TRBD2. Germline assignment: CDR1 SGHDT and CDR2 YYEEEE. The ends lost 5 bases at V and 7 bases at J; junction bases unmatched: 14. This CDR3 contains 15 residues. The CDR3 sequence is CASSWSVGTRNEQYF. CDR3 bases: TGTGCCAGCAGTTGGTCGGTCGGGACTAGGAATGAGCAGTACTTC.

This rearrangement joins TRBV7-2 to TRBJ2-7; possible D gene TRBD2, 6 bases. CDR1 is SGHTA, CDR2 FQGNSA, per germline. The V and J ends lost 2 bases and 5 bases respectively, with 19 bases between them. The CDR3 is 16 residues long. Here the CDR3 DNA reads TGTGCCAGCAGCTTAATGCTAGCGAGCACAGGCCACGAGCAGTACTTC. The encoded protein is CASSLMLASTGHEQYF.